The 2 T cell receptor beta chains in this list originate from one sample, sequenced in a study of T cell responses to AZD1222 COVID-19 vaccine. Measured with immunoSEQ multiplex PCR; TCRdb has only the in-frame clones, and not every one. The sample has about 150,000 clones, roughly nine tenths seen once. The material sequenced was peripheral blood, taken 28 days after the second AZD1222 dose. The receptors originated from an adult who received the AZD1222 COVID-19 vaccine.

The genes are TRBV7-9 and TRBJ2-4; 10 nucleotides align to TRBD1. Germline V gene sequence: CDR1 SEHNR, CDR2 FQNEAQ (reference sequence). CDR3 length equals 16 residues. Trimming at V came to 5 bases and at J to 0 bases, leaving 4 bases not matched to a gene. The CDR3 DNA sequence: TGTGCCAGCAGCCTGGGACAGGGGCTAGCCAAAAACATTCAGTACTTC. This codes for CASSLGQGLAKNIQYF. Full variable domain (outside the CDR3, taken from reference TRBV7-9 and TRBJ2-4): DTGVSQNPRHKITKRGQNVTFRCDPISEHNRLYWYRQTLGQGPEFLTYFQNEAQLEKSRLLSDRFSAERPKGSFSTLEIQRTEQGDSAMYLCASSLGQGLAKNIQYFGAGTRLSVL.

The V and J genes are TRBV6-5 and TRBJ1-3, with 7 bases matching TRBD1. The CDR3 is 14 residues long. In germline, CDR1 is MNHEY, CDR2 SVGAGI. After removal of 6 bases from V and 4 bases from J, the junction contained 6 bases not matched to a gene. DNA for the CDR3: TGTGCCAGCAGAACGACAGGGTCCGGAAACACCATATATTTT. As protein: CASRTTGSGNTIYF.